These T cell receptor beta chains were read from a single sample in a study of blood T cell repertoires in COVID-19. Generated by immunoSEQ multiplex PCR, the TCRdb table keeps only in-frame clones and is missing some. Among about 100,000 clones, about 90% were seen once, and the ten largest hold around 6.9%. The specimen sequenced was peripheral blood. These receptors all come from a man aged 25 to 45 in a cohort sampled during active COVID-19. The CDR3 runs from the conserved cysteine through the conserved F or W. A D gene is named only where the DNA matches it firmly. Clone size is given for some rows only: seen once, a few or many times, or a class if the clone is expanded.

d_call: TRBD1
v_call: TRBV19
j_call: TRBJ2-7
clone_size: .
cdr3_aa: CASSTQGQDYEQYF
cdr3_nt: TGTGCCAGTAGTACCCAAGGACAGGACTACGAGCAGTACTTC

d_call: .
v_call: TRBV12-3/TRBV12-4
j_call: TRBJ1-6
clone_size: once
cdr3_aa: CASSLRGNSPLHF
cdr3_nt: TGTGCCAGCAGTTTAAGGGGTAATTCACCCCTCCACTTT

d_call: .
v_call: TRBV5-1
j_call: TRBJ2-2
clone_size: .
cdr3_aa: CASSLEQNTGELFF
cdr3_nt: TGCGCCAGCAGCTTGGAGCAGAACACCGGGGAGCTGTTTTTT

d_call: .
v_call: TRBV6-5
j_call: TRBJ1-2
clone_size: .
cdr3_aa: CASSYGASAGYTF
cdr3_nt: TGTGCCAGCAGTTACGGGGCCTCGGCCGGCTACACCTTC

d_call: .
v_call: TRBV29-1
j_call: TRBJ1-1
clone_size: .
cdr3_aa: CSGSRGNTEAFF
cdr3_nt: TGCAGCGGTAGTAGGGGGAACACTGAAGCTTTCTTT

d_call: TRBD2
v_call: TRBV5-1
j_call: TRBJ2-2
clone_size: .
cdr3_aa: CASSLELAGGKYTGELFF
cdr3_nt: TGCGCCAGCAGCTTGGAACTAGCGGGGGGAAAGTATACCGGGGAGCTGTTTTTT

d_call: TRBD1
v_call: TRBV20-1
j_call: TRBJ1-4
clone_size: .
cdr3_aa: CSASGGQGLTNEKLFF
cdr3_nt: TGCAGTGCTAGTGGGGGACAGGGTTTGACTAATGAAAAACTGTTTTTT

d_call: TRBD2
v_call: TRBV27
j_call: TRBJ2-1
clone_size: .
cdr3_aa: CASTGGTSGANEQFF
cdr3_nt: TGTGCCAGCACCGGGGGGACTAGCGGGGCCAATGAGCAGTTCTTC

d_call: .
v_call: TRBV5-1
j_call: TRBJ2-5
clone_size: .
cdr3_aa: CASSLLIMTKETQYF
cdr3_nt: TGCGCCAGCAGCTTGCTGATCATGACTAAAGAGACCCAGTACTTC

d_call: .
v_call: TRBV18
j_call: TRBJ1-4
clone_size: .
cdr3_aa: CASSADLEEKLFF
cdr3_nt: TGTGCCAGCTCGGCGGACTTGGAGGAAAAACTGTTTTTT

d_call: TRBD2
v_call: TRBV5-1
j_call: TRBJ2-3
clone_size: once
cdr3_aa: CASSLGLLAGGTYTDTQYF
cdr3_nt: TGCGCCAGCAGCTTGGGGCTTCTAGCGGGGGGCACTTACACAGATACGCAGTATTTT

d_call: .
v_call: TRBV5-5
j_call: TRBJ1-5
clone_size: .
cdr3_aa: CASSNSGRQGNQPQHF
cdr3_nt: TGTGCCAGCAGTAACTCCGGGAGGCAAGGCAATCAGCCCCAGCATTTT

d_call: TRBD1
v_call: TRBV18
j_call: TRBJ1-2
clone_size: .
cdr3_aa: CASSQDRFYGYTF
cdr3_nt: TGTGCCAGCTCACAGGACAGGTTCTATGGCTACACCTTC

d_call: TRBD2
v_call: TRBV10-2
j_call: TRBJ2-5
clone_size: .
cdr3_aa: CASSDELAGGLETQYF
cdr3_nt: TGCGCCAGCAGTGACGAACTAGCGGGGGGGCTCGAGACCCAGTACTTC

d_call: TRBD1
v_call: TRBV7-9
j_call: TRBJ1-4
clone_size: .
cdr3_aa: CASSLGTEGEKLFF
cdr3_nt: TGTGCCAGCAGCCTAGGGACAGAGGGTGAAAAACTGTTTTTT

d_call: TRBD2
v_call: TRBV19
j_call: TRBJ2-5
clone_size: .
cdr3_aa: CASSMTSQYQETQYF
cdr3_nt: TGTGCCAGTAGTATGACTAGCCAGTACCAAGAGACCCAGTACTTC

d_call: TRBD1
v_call: TRBV30
j_call: TRBJ2-1
clone_size: .
cdr3_aa: CAWSGGWDRIYNEQFF
cdr3_nt: TGTGCCTGGAGTGGGGGCTGGGACAGAATATACAATGAGCAGTTCTTC

d_call: TRBD1
v_call: TRBV4-1
j_call: TRBJ2-7
clone_size: .
cdr3_aa: CASSQLGQGAYEQYF
cdr3_nt: TGCGCCAGCAGCCAACTGGGACAGGGTGCCTACGAGCAGTACTTC

d_call: .
v_call: TRBV6-5
j_call: TRBJ2-3
clone_size: .
cdr3_aa: CASSYSAGAVADTQYF
cdr3_nt: TGTGCCAGCAGTTACTCCGCAGGGGCGGTGGCAGATACGCAGTATTTT

d_call: TRBD1
v_call: TRBV6-6
j_call: TRBJ2-2
clone_size: once
cdr3_aa: CASSPGGGELFF
cdr3_nt: TGTGCCAGCAGCCCAGGGGGCGGGGAGCTGTTTTTT

d_call: TRBD1
v_call: TRBV7-2
j_call: TRBJ1-4
clone_size: once
cdr3_aa: CASSLEGADEKLFF
cdr3_nt: TGTGCCAGCAGCTTAGAGGGGGCTGATGAAAAACTGTTTTTT

d_call: TRBD2
v_call: TRBV2
j_call: TRBJ2-1
clone_size: .
cdr3_aa: CASIGAGGSYNEQFF
cdr3_nt: TGTGCCAGCATAGGAGCGGGGGGGTCCTACAATGAGCAGTTCTTC

d_call: TRBD1
v_call: TRBV5-5
j_call: TRBJ2-4
clone_size: once
cdr3_aa: CASSLSSNRQGTNVKNIQYF
cdr3_nt: TGTGCCAGCAGCTTAAGCTCGAATCGACAGGGGACAAACGTAAAAAACATTCAGTACTTC

d_call: TRBD2
v_call: TRBV7-2
j_call: TRBJ2-7
clone_size: .
cdr3_aa: CASSPQLMTGGAYEQYF
cdr3_nt: TGTGCCAGCAGCCCCCAGTTGATGACCGGGGGGGCCTACGAGCAGTACTTC

d_call: TRBD1
v_call: TRBV7-8
j_call: TRBJ2-2
clone_size: .
cdr3_aa: CASSLGQGSTGELFF
cdr3_nt: TGTGCCAGCAGCCTGGGACAGGGGTCCACCGGGGAGCTGTTTTTT